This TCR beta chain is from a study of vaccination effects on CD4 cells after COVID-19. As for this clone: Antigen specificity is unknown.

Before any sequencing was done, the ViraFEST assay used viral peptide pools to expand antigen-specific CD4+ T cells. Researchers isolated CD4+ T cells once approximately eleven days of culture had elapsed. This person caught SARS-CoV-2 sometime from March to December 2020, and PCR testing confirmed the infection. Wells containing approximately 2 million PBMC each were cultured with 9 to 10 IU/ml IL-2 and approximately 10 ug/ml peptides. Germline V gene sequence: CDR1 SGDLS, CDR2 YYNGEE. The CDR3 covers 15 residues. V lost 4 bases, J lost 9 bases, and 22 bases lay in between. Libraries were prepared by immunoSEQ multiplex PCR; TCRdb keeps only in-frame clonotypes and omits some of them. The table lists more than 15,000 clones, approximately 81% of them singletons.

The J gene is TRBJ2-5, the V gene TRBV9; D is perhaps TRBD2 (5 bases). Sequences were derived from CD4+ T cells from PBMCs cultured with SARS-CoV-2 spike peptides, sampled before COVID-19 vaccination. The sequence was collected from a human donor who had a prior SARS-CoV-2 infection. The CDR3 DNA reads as TGTGCCAGCAGCATCCGGGCCGTCGGTTTCGGGGCCCAGTACTTC. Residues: CASSIRAVGFGAQYF.